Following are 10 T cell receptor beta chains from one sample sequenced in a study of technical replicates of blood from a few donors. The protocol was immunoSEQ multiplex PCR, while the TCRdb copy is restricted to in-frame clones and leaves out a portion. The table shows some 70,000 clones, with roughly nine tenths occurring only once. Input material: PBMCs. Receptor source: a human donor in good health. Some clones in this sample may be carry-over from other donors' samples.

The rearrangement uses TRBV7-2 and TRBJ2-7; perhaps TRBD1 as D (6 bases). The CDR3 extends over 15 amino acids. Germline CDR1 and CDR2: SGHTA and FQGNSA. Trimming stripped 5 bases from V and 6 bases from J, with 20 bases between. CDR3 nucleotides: TGTGCCAGCAGCCCCTGGGCCAAACAGGGTTCCGAGCAGTACTTC. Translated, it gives CASSPWAKQGSEQYF. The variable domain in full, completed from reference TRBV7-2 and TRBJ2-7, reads GAGVSQSPSNKVTEKGKDVELRCDPISGHTALYWYRQSLGQGLEFLIYFQGNSAPDKSGLPSDRFSAERTGGSVSTLTIQRTQQEDSAVYLCASSPWAKQGSEQYFGPGTRLTVT.

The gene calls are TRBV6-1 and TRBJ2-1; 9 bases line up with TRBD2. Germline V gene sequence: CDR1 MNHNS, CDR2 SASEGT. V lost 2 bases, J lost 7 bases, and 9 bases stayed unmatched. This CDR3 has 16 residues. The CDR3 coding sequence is TGTGCCAGCAGTGAACCCAACCAGCGGGAGGTTAATGAGCAGTTCTTC. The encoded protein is CASSEPNQREVNEQFF.

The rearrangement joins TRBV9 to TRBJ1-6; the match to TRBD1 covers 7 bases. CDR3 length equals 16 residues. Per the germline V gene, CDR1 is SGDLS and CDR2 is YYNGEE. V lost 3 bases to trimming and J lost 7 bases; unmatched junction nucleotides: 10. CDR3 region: CASSATSGTDNSPLHF. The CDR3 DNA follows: TGTGCCAGCAGCGCCACCTCCGGGACAGACAATTCACCCCTCCACTTT.

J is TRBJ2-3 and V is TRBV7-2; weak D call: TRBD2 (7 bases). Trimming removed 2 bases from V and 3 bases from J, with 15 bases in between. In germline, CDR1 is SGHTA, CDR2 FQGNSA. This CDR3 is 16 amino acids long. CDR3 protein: CASSLLGGGATDTQYF. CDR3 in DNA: TGTGCCAGCAGCTTATTGGGAGGGGGGGCGACAGATACGCAGTATTTT. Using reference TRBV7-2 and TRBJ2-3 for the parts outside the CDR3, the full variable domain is GAGVSQSPSNKVTEKGKDVELRCDPISGHTALYWYRQSLGQGLEFLIYFQGNSAPDKSGLPSDRFSAERTGGSVSTLTIQRTQQEDSAVYLCASSLLGGGATDTQYFGPGTRLTVL.

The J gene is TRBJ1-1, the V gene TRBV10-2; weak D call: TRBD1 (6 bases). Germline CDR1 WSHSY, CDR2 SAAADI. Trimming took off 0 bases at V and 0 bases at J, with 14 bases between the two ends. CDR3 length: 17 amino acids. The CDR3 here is CASSESRGGGLNTEAFF. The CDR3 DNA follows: TGCGCCAGCAGTGAGTCACGCGGGGGGGGCCTGAACACTGAAGCTTTCTTT.

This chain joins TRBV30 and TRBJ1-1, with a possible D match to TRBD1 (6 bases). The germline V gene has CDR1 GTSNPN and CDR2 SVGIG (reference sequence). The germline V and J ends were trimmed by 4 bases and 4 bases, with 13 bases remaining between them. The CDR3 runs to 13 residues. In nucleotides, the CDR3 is TGTGCCTGGACGAAAGGGGGTGGCACTGAAGCTTTCTTT. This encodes CAWTKGGGTEAFF.

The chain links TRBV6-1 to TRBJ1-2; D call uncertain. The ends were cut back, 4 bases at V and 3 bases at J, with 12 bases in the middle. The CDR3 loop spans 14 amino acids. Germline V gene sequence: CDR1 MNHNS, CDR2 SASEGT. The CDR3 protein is CASSAQLSDYGYTF. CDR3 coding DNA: TGTGCCAGCAGTGCCCAGTTAAGCGACTATGGCTACACCTTC.

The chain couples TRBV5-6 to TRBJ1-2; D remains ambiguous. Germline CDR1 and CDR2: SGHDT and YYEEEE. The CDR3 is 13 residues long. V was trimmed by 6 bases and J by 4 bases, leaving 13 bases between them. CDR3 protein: CASISGGFYGYTF. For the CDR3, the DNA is TGTGCCAGCATCAGTGGAGGATTCTATGGCTACACCTTC.

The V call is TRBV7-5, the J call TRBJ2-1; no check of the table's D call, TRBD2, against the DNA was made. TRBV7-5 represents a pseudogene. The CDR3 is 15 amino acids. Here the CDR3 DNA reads TGTGCCAGAAGCTATACCGGGACTAGCGGGGGTGAGCAGTTCTTC. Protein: CARSYTGTSGGEQFF.

The CDR3 is CASSWEGQGAKTQYF. The CDR3 coding sequence is TGTGCCAGCAGCTGGGAGGGACAGGGGGCTAAGACCCAGTACTTC. V is TRBV7-9 and J is TRBJ2-5; 12 bases are a match to TRBD1. This CDR3 is 15 amino acids long. V shed 4 bases, J shed 6 bases, and the junction held 6 bases outside the gene matches. Germline V gene lookup returns CDR1 SEHNR and CDR2 FQNEAQ (reference sequence). Drawing the rest from reference TRBV7-9 and TRBJ2-5, the complete variable domain is DTGVSQNPRHKITKRGQNVTFRCDPISEHNRLYWYRQTLGQGPEFLTYFQNEAQLEKSRLLSDRFSAERPKGSFSTLEIQRTEQGDSAMYLCASSWEGQGAKTQYFGPGTRLLVL.